The rows below give T cell receptor beta chains drawn from one sample of a study of blood T cell repertoires in COVID-19. Data came from immunoSEQ multiplex PCR; TCRdb stores just in-frame clones and leaves some out. Of 400,000 or so clones listed, 80% to 90% are singletons. The sample comprised PBMCs or T cells enriched from blood (not recorded which). The source is a man aged 35 to 55 in a cohort exposed to, infected with or recovered from COVID-19 (not recorded which). The CDR3 runs from the conserved cysteine through the conserved F or W. Each record gives: D gene, V gene, CDR3 protein. The D gene is left open where the match is weak.

TRBD2,TRBV5-4,CASSSGTSGILYEQYF
.,TRBV29-1,CSVGSEANTGELFF
.,TRBV10-3,CAISEISATGSPLHF
.,TRBV5-1,CASSLNRANVLTF
.,TRBV20-1,CSAKLDYGYTF
TRBD2,TRBV3-1/TRBV3-2,CASSQELGLAGPTGELFF
TRBD1,TRBV9,CASSVDSGTGISSYNSPLHF
TRBD1,TRBV30,CAWNQQGASYGYTF
TRBD2,TRBV15,CATSTSGRAINEQFF
TRBD1,TRBV29-1,CSVETGGGAFF
.,TRBV5-1,CASSLGLAGATDTQYF
TRBD2,TRBV18,CASSLAGRTDTQYF
.,TRBV5-1,CASSIGGDTDTQYF
.,TRBV5-5,CASSLGSTQYF
.,TRBV7-9,CASSPSGNTIYF
.,TRBV30,CAWSTRVLGYGYTF
TRBD1,TRBV5-5,CASSLLPGVRQGGENTEAFF
.,TRBV5-1,CASRPNREGNYGYTF
.,TRBV28,CASRPGFGYGYTF
TRBD2,TRBV9,CASSTRSGRAYNEQFF
TRBD1,TRBV6-5,CASSYSGTGGRGEQYF
.,TRBV28,CASSSGMTYEQYF
.,TRBV6-5,CASSRTAGMNQPQHF
TRBD2,TRBV7-6,CASSKTGTRDYEQYF
TRBD2,TRBV3-1/TRBV3-2,CASKGLAGYEQYF
TRBD2,TRBV27,CASSLTSGRAADTQYF
TRBD2,TRBV4-1,CASSQGARLAVTDTQYF
.,TRBV5-1,CASSLGYSGIVNEQFF
.,TRBV27,CASSFCEQYF
.,TRBV3-1/TRBV3-2,CASSIRTSYYEQYF
TRBD2,TRBV7-3,CASSLGSGSTGELFF
TRBD1,TRBV18,CASSPLGQLSYEQYF
.,TRBV28,CASSLPPGNNEQFF
TRBD1,TRBV6-5,CASSPTGGGSPLHF
.,TRBV5-5,CASSLEGQGWDEAFF
.,TRBV21-1,CASSGPDREDEKLFF
.,TRBV2,CASTDSWYNSPLHF
.,TRBV27,CASSSYGDQYF
.,TRBV19,CASSIAAGNGYTF
.,TRBV28,CASSYGQGIPYEQYF
.,TRBV11-2,CASSPGAERSYEQYF
TRBD1,TRBV28,CASSFLTGGTDTQYF
TRBD2,TRBV5-1,CASSLGGRAIRNEQFF
TRBD1,TRBV6-4,CASSDKQGADTGELFF
TRBD1,TRBV6-5,CASSYSGTGPDTQYF